A selection of T cell receptor beta chains follows, all from one sample in a study of CD8 T cells in Susac syndrome. Via MiXCR, TCRdb re-called the immunoSEQ multiplex PCR reads, giving one row per CDR3 protein. The sample holds around 300,000 distinct CDR3 sequences; 90% to 95% are singletons and the top ten take 0.065%. Sequencing used CD4+ T cells from PBMCs. The receptors here all came from a human donor with multiple sclerosis. Each CDR3 is given with its conserved first and last residue. The D gene is left open where the match is weak. The size field is filled for only some rows; it gives once, few, many or a size class.

.,TRBJ2-1,.,TRBV30,CAWSGILLGNEQFF,TGTGCCTGGAGTGGTATTTTGCTGGGCAATGAGCAGTTCTTC
TRBD2,TRBJ2-7,.,TRBV5-1,CASNPGLAAASYEQYF,TGCGCCAGCAACCCGGGACTAGCGGCAGCCTCCTACGAGCAGTACTTC
TRBD2,TRBJ2-1,few,TRBV12-3/TRBV12-4,CASSINLAGGVDEQFF,TGTGCCAGCAGCATAAATCTAGCGGGAGGGGTCGATGAGCAGTTCTTC
TRBD2,TRBJ2-1,.,TRBV5-1,CASSPQLAGPNEQFF,TGCGCCAGCAGCCCCCAACTAGCGGGCCCCAATGAGCAGTTCTTC
.,TRBJ2-7,.,TRBV29-1,CSVSGQPSSYEQYF,TGCAGCGTGAGCGGGCAACCGAGCTCCTACGAGCAGTACTTC
.,TRBJ1-1,.,TRBV5-4,CASSFWGANTEAFF,TGTGCCAGCAGCTTTTGGGGGGCGAACACTGAAGCTTTCTTT
TRBD1,TRBJ1-3,.,TRBV7-2,CASSSSTGNTIYF,TGTGCCAGCAGCTCTTCGACAGGGAACACCATATATTTT
.,TRBJ2-1,once,TRBV19,CASSRGANEQFF,TGTGCCAGTAGTCGGGGGGCCAATGAGCAGTTCTTC
TRBD2,TRBJ2-1,.,TRBV7-2,CASSSTSGSAEQFF,TGTGCCAGCAGCTCCACTAGCGGGAGTGCTGAGCAGTTCTTC
.,TRBJ2-7,.,TRBV5-1,CASSLVGSSSYEQYF,TGCGCCAGCAGCTTGGTAGGGTCCAGCTCCTACGAGCAGTACTTC
.,TRBJ1-3,.,TRBV12-3/TRBV12-4,CASSTTNTIYF,TGTGCCAGCAGTACCACGAACACCATATATTTT
.,TRBJ1-5,.,TRBV5-6,CASSPRGQSHQPQHF,TGTGCCAGCAGCCCTCGCGGGCAGAGTCATCAGCCCCAGCATTTT
TRBD2,TRBJ2-1,once,TRBV13,CASSRTEGLAGLNEQFF,TGTGCCAGCAGCCGTACCGAAGGACTAGCGGGCCTAAATGAGCAGTTCTTC
TRBD2,TRBJ2-1,.,TRBV12-3/TRBV12-4,CASRETSAEQFF,TGTGCCAGCAGAGAAACTAGCGCAGAGCAGTTCTTC
.,TRBJ1-1,once,TRBV3-1,CASSQDLGNTEAFF,TGTGCCAGCAGCCAAGATCTGGGGAACACTGAAGCTTTCTTT
TRBD1,TRBJ2-7,.,TRBV18,CASSPGQGTLAGGTYEQYF,TGTGCCAGCTCACCCGGACAGGGGACTCTAGCCGGAGGCACCTACGAGCAGTACTTC
TRBD1,TRBJ1-1,.,TRBV28,CASSTRDRGTEAFF,TGTGCCAGCAGTACCCGGGACAGGGGGACTGAAGCTTTCTTT
.,TRBJ1-1,.,TRBV30,CAWSPNRNTEAFF,TGTGCCTGGAGCCCGAATCGGAACACTGAAGCTTTCTTT
.,TRBJ2-5,.,TRBV5-4,CASSSPGPVETQYF,TGTGCCAGCAGCTCGCCGGGACCAGTCGAGACCCAGTACTTC
.,TRBJ1-1,.,TRBV20-1,CSARRSANTEAFF,TGCAGTGCTAGAAGGTCGGCAAACACTGAAGCTTTCTTT
.,TRBJ1-4,.,TRBV6-5,CASRFNEKLFF,TGTGCCAGCAGGTTTAATGAAAAACTGTTTTTT
.,TRBJ1-1,.,TRBV2,CASSFAGSQGTEAFF,TGTGCCAGCAGTTTTGCCGGGAGCCAGGGGACTGAAGCTTTCTTT
TRBD2,TRBJ2-1,.,TRBV3-1,CASSPGLAGAYEQFF,TGTGCCAGCAGCCCCGGACTAGCGGGAGCCTATGAGCAGTTCTTC
.,TRBJ2-2,.,TRBV2,CASHRAVRTGELFF,TGTGCCAGCCACCGGGCGGTAAGGACCGGGGAGCTGTTTTTT
.,TRBJ2-7,.,TRBV10-3,CATNRDFAGEQYF,TGTGCCACCAACCGGGACTTCGCGGGCGAGCAGTACTTC
.,TRBJ2-1,.,TRBV9,CASSPRMNYNEQFF,TGTGCCAGCAGCCCGCGGATGAACTACAATGAGCAGTTCTTC
TRBD1,TRBJ2-1,once,TRBV5-8,CASSLAGTANNEQFF,TGTGCCAGCAGCTTGGCCGGGACAGCTAACAATGAGCAGTTCTTC
.,TRBJ1-1,.,TRBV30,CAWSVQGYTEAFF,TGTGCCTGGAGTGTCCAGGGGTACACTGAAGCTTTCTTT
.,TRBJ2-1,.,TRBV29-1,CSVARTESSYNEQFF,TGCAGCGTTGCGCGGACTGAGAGCTCCTACAATGAGCAGTTCTTC
.,TRBJ2-3,once,TRBV12-3/TRBV12-4,CASSLEGPFKTQYF,TGTGCCAGCAGTTTAGAGGGGCCGTTCAAAACGCAGTATTTT
.,TRBJ2-5,.,TRBV2,CASGLFEETQYF,TGTGCCAGTGGACTGTTCGAAGAGACCCAGTACTTC
TRBD1,TRBJ1-5,.,TRBV2,CASSGDRLGNQPQHF,TGTGCCAGCAGCGGGGACAGATTAGGCAATCAGCCCCAGCATTTT
TRBD1,TRBJ2-5,.,TRBV11-2,CASRSRTGGWETQYF,TGTGCCAGCAGGTCCCGGACAGGGGGCTGGGAGACCCAGTACTTC